These 7 T cell receptor beta chains came from one sample sequenced in a study of immune evolution from preneoplasia to lung adenocarcinoma. TCRdb's copy holds only in-frame clones and misses some; the assay was immunoSEQ multiplex PCR. The data contain 8,000 or so clones, under 85% of them seen just once; the ten biggest clones take up 2.5%. Sequencing was done on a sample of FFPE minimally invasive lung adenocarcinoma tissue. The source is a person of 80 years or more with lung adenocarcinoma.

This clone was found once. The rearrangement joins TRBV5-6 to TRBJ1-5, with a possible D match to TRBD1 (6 bases). Germline CDR1 and CDR2: SGHDT and YYEEEE. The length of the CDR3 is 15 residues. The V and J ends lost 4 bases and 2 bases respectively, with 13 bases between them. Written as DNA, the CDR3 is TGTGCCAGCAGCGAGAGCTGGACAGGCAATCAGCCCCAGCATTTT. Protein: CASSESWTGNQPQHF.

The gene calls are TRBV7-9 and TRBJ2-5; tentative D call: TRBD2 (5 bases). Deletions cut 0 bases from V and 4 bases from J, with 9 bases between. Germline V gene lookup returns CDR1 SEHNR and CDR2 FQNEAQ (reference sequence). This CDR3 spans 14 amino acids. The CDR3: CASSLAGKGETQYF. The CDR3 DNA reads TGTGCCAGCAGCTTAGCCGGGAAGGGAGAGACCCAGTACTTC.

The gene calls are TRBV25-1 and TRBJ1-4; D is undetermined. This CDR3 has 13 residues. Germline assignment: CDR1 MGHDK and CDR2 SYGVNS. V was shortened by 4 bases and J by 10 bases, with 13 bases between the two germline ends. The CDR3 bases are TGTGCCAGCAGTGCCCCTCCGGGCGGAAAACTGTTTTTT. As protein: CASSAPPGGKLFF.

This chain connects TRBV4-1 to TRBJ1-5; D remains unclear. V was clipped by 4 bases and J by 3 bases, with 7 bases between them. Germline values: CDR1 MGHRA, CDR2 YSYEKL. The length of the CDR3 is 13 residues. The CDR3: CASSPGYNQPQHF. The CDR3 DNA follows: TGCGCCAGCAGCCCCGGGTACAATCAGCCCCAGCATTTT.

The J gene is TRBJ1-4, the V gene TRBV6-6; 7 bases are shared with TRBD1. V lost 6 bases and J lost 8; bases outside the gene matches: 6. Germline CDR1 MNHNY, CDR2 SVGAGI (reference sequence). This CDR3 is 13 amino acids long. The CDR3 loop is CASSRGVGEKLFF. The CDR3 DNA sequence: TGTGCCAGCAGCAGGGGGGTCGGGGAAAAACTGTTTTTT.

This rearrangement joins TRBV29-1 to TRBJ1-1, with D unclear. V lost 1 base and J 0 bases, leaving 6 bases between the germline ends. The germline CDR1 and CDR2 sequences are SQVTM and ANQGSEA. This CDR3 spans 13 amino acids. The CDR3 DNA reads TGCAGCGTTGAAGTGGGAGTGAACACTGAAGCTTTCTTT. This translates into CSVEVGVNTEAFF.

The V and J genes are TRBV18 and TRBJ1-1; no definite D call. Germline V lookup: CDR1 KGHSH, CDR2 LQKENI. The V end lost 1 base, the J end lost 3 bases, and 6 bases lay between the germline ends. The CDR3 extends over 13 amino acids. Here the CDR3 reads CASSPLPYTEAFF. Here the CDR3 DNA reads TGTGCCAGCTCACCACTCCCTTACACTGAAGCTTTCTTT.